This T cell receptor (beta chain) was sequenced for a study of blood T cell repertoires in COVID-19. About the research overall: The United States, Italy and Spain provided the acute and convalescent COVID-19 samples. Sample material is recorded as cDNA or gDNA derived from T cells, B-cell-depleted T cells, or PBMCs.

The Seattle site enrolled patients during active infection and followed them longitudinally. Original processing notes: Reference gene primer amplification in the assay estimated nucleated cell counts. Data came from immunoSEQ multiplex PCR; TCRdb stores just in-frame clones and leaves some out. The V and J calls and the clone size are those of that table, but D and trimming were determined from the DNA. The sample records 100,000 to 150,000 clones, under 95% being singletons. The CDR3 contains 13 residues. Trimming took off 0 bases at V and 9 bases at J, with 11 bases between the two ends. V usage is TRBV12-3 or TRBV12-4 and J usage is TRBJ1-1, with a weak D call TRBD1 (6 bases). The clonotype was recovered from a man in his 60s with COVID-19, enrolled during active disease. Specimen: peripheral blood. The CDR3 loop is CASSLAFGGQAFF. CDR3 in DNA: TGTGCCAGCAGTTTAGCGTTCGGGGGGCAAGCTTTCTTT.